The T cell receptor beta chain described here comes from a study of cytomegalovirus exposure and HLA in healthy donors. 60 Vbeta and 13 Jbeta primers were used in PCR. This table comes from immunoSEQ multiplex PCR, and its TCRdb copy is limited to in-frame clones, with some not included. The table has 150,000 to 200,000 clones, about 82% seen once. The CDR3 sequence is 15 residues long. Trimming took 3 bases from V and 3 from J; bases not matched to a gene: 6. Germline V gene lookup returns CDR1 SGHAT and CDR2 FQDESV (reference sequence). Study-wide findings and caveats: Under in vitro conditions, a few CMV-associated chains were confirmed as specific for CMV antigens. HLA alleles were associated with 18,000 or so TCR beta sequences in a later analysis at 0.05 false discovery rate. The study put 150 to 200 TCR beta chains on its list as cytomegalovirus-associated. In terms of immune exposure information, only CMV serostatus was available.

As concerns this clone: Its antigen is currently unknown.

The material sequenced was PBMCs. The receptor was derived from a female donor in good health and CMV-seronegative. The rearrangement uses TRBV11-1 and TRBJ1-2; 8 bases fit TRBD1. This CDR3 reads CASSLSGGAYYGYTF. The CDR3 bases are TGTGCCAGCAGCTTGTCAGGGGGCGCTTACTATGGCTACACCTTC.